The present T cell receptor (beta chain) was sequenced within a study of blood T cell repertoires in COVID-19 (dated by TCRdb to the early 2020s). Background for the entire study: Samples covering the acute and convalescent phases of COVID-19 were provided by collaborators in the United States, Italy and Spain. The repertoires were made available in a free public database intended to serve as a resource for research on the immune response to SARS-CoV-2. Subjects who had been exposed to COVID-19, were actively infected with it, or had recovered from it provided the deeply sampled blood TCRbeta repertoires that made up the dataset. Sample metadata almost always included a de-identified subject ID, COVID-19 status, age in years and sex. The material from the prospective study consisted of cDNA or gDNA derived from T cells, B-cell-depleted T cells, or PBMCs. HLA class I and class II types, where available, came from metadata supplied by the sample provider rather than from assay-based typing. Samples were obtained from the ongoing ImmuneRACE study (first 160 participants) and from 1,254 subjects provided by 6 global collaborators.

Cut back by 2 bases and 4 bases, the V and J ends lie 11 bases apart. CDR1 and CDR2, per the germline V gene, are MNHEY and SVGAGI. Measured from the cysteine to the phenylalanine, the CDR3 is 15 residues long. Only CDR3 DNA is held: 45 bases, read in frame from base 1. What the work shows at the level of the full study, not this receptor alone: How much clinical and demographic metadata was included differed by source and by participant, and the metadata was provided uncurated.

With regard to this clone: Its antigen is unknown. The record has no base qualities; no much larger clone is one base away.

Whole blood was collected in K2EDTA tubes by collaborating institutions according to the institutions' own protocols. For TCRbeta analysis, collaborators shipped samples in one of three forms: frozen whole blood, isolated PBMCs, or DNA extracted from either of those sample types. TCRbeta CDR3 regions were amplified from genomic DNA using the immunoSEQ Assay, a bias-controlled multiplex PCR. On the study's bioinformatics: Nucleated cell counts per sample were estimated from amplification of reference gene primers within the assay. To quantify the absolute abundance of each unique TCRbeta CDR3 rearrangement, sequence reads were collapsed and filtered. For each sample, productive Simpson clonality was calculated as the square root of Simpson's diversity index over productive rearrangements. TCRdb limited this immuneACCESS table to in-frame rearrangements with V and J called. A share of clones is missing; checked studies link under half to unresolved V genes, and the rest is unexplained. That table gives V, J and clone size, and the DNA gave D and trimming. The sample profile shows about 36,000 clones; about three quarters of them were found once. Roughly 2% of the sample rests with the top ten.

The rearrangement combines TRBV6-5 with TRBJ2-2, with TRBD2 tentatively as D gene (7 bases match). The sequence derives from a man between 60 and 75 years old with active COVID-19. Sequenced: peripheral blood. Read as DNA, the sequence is TGTGCCAGCAGTTACGTCCGGGGGGCCACCGGGGAGCTGTTTTTT. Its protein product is CASSYVRGATGELFF.